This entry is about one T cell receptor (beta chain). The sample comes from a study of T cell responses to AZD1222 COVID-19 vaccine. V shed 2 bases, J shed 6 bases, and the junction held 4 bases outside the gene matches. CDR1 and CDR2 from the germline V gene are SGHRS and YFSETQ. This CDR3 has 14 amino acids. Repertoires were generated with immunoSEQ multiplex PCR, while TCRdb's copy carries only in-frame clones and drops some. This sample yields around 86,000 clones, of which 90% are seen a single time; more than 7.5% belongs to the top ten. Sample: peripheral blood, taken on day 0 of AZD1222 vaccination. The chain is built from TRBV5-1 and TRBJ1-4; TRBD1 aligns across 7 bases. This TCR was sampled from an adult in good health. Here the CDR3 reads CASSLRGQDEKLFF. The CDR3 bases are TGCGCCAGCAGCTTAAGGGGGCAGGATGAAAAACTGTTTTTT.